This T cell receptor (beta chain) was observed in a study of OX40 agonist ivuxolimab in advanced cancers. Study context: Ivuxolimab, which is an agonistic anti-OX40 (CD134) antibody, was administered to the patients. The dose of intravenous ivuxolimab that patients received every 2 weeks ranged from 0.01 to 10 mg/kg. There were three patients with partial responses, one having hepatocellular carcinoma and two cutaneous melanoma. Findings of the study overall: CD8+ T cells were the subset that, on average, had more expanded clones than CD4+.

V lost 0 bases to trimming and J lost 5 bases, with 5 bases between them. The CDR3 has 13 residues. Germline CDR1 reads LGHNA; CDR2 reads YSLEER. TCRdb's table, derived via immunoSEQ multiplex PCR, lists solely in-frame clones and lacks some. Counted here are about 24,000 clones, 84% occurring once; the ten biggest clones make up around 16%. In the case of this clone: Its antigen remains unidentified.

The sequence was obtained from an adult with an advanced solid tumor such as melanoma, head and neck, liver or kidney cancer. The chain couples TRBV4-3 to TRBJ2-1; D is uncertain. Source: CD4+ or CD8+ T cells sorted from blood, taken in a trial of the OX40 agonist ivuxolimab. Here the CDR3 reads CASSQEWDNEQFF. The CDR3 DNA reads TGCGCCAGCAGCCAAGAGTGGGACAATGAGCAGTTCTTC.